Given below is one TCR beta chain in context. V dropped 1 base and J dropped 5 bases, with 14 bases sitting between them. CDR1 is SQVTM and CDR2 is ANQGSEA in the germline V gene. The CDR3 covers 14 residues. The data are from a study of blood T cell repertoires in COVID-19. Study background: The study drew acute and convalescent COVID-19 samples from the United States, Italy and Spain. Sample material is recorded as cDNA or gDNA derived from T cells, B-cell-depleted T cells, or PBMCs.

Study processing details: Estimates of nucleated cell counts were drawn from the amplification of reference gene primers. The table came from immunoSEQ multiplex PCR; TCRdb's copy has only in-frame clones and leaves some out. D and trimming come from the DNA, and the V and J calls and clone size come from that table. The table records over 200,000 clones, 80% to 85% of them present only once. The chain joins TRBV29-1 to TRBJ1-2; D unclear. Sequencing was carried out using peripheral blood. This sequence was found in a human donor in a cohort sampled during active COVID-19. The CDR3 loop is CSVEAADVLYGYTF. DNA for the CDR3: TGCAGCGTTGAAGCGGCGGATGTTCTTTATGGCTACACCTTC.